The clone carrying this TCR beta chain was detected only a few times. Its specificity is unknown. Germline values: CDR1 KGHSH, CDR2 LQKENI. There are 14 residues in the CDR3. Trimming took off 3 bases at V and 2 bases at J, with 10 bases between the two ends. This entry comes from a study of identical twins. TCRdb called the 5' RACE reads again in MiXCR, with one record for every CDR3 protein. The table records 350,000 to 450,000 distinct CDR3 sequences, less than 20% of them present only once. Study conclusions and caveats: For out-of-frame beta sequences, excess twin sharing was weaker. Fewer insertions characterized abundant cord blood beta clonotypes, whereas memory repertoires showed none.

This sequence joins TRBV18 and TRBJ2-5; no definite D call. The sequence derives from a man aged 50 to 59 in good health. Sequencing was done on a sample of naive T cells sorted from blood. The CDR3 DNA follows: TGTGCCAGCTCACCCCAGACCCTACAAGAGACCCAGTACTTC. This translates into CASSPQTLQETQYF.